The subject of this entry is one T cell receptor beta chain. The sequenced template was cDNA made from the entire isolated RNA. Profiled with immunoSEQ multiplex PCR; TCRdb holds only in-frame clones, not every one. This sample has under 450,000 clones, with roughly 16% found just once. The data belong to a study of beta chain features in type 1 diabetes. The V gene's germline CDR1 is GTSNPN and CDR2 SVGIG (reference sequence). There are 13 residues in the CDR3. The germline V and J ends were trimmed by 4 bases and 4 bases, with 13 bases remaining between them. The sequenced material came from naive CD4+ T cells from blood. The V gene is TRBV30, the J gene TRBJ1-2; D is possibly TRBD1 (5 bases). The clonotype comes from a woman under 30 in good health. In DNA, the CDR3 is TGTGCCTGGACTTCGATTGGGGCCTATGGCTACACCTTC. Protein product: CAWTSIGAYGYTF.